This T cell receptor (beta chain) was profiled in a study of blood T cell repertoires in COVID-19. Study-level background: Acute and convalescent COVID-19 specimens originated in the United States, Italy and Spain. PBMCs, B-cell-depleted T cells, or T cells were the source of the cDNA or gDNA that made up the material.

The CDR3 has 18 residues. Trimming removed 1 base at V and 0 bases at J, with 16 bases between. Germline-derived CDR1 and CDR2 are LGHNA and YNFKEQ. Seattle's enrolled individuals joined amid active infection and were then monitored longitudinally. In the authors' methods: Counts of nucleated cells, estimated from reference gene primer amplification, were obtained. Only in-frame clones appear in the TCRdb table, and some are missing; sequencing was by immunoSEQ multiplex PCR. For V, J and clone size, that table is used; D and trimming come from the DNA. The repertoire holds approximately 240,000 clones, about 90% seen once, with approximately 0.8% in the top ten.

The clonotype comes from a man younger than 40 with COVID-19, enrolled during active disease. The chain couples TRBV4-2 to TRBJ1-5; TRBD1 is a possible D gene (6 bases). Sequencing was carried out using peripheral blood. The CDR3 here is CASSQGITGKYSNQPQHF. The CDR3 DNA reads TGTGCCAGCAGCCAAGGGATAACAGGGAAATATAGCAATCAGCCCCAGCATTTT.